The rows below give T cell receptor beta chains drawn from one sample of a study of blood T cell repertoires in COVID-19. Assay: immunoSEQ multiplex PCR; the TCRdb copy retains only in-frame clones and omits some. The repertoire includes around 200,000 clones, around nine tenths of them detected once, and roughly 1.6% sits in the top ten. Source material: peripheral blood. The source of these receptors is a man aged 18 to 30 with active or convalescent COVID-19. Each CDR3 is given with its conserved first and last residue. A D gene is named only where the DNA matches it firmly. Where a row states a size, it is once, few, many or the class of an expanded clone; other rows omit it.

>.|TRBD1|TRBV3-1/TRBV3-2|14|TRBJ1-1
CASSPVRGLEEAFF
TGTGCCAGCAGCCCCGTCAGGGGGCTGGAGGAAGCTTTCTTT
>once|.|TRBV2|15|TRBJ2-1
CASSEGPSPYNEQFF
TGTGCCAGCAGTGAAGGGCCTTCCCCCTACAATGAGCAGTTCTTC
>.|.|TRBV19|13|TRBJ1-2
CASSIQYQRGYTF
TGTGCCAGTAGTATCCAGTATCAGCGGGGCTACACCTTC
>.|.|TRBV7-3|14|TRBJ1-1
CASSLSPGNTEAFF
TGTGCCAGCAGCTTAAGTCCGGGGAACACTGAAGCTTTCTTT
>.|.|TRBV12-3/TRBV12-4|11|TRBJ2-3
CASSFRDTQYF
TGTGCCAGCAGTTTTCGGGATACGCAGTATTTT
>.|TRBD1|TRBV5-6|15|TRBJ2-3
CASRAPGQGSDTQYF
TGTGCCAGCAGAGCACCGGGACAGGGGTCAGATACGCAGTATTTT
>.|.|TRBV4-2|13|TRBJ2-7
CASSQSQTYEQYF
TGTGCCAGCAGCCAATCACAGACCTACGAGCAGTACTTC
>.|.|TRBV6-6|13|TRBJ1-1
CASSHEMKPEAFF
TGTGCCAGCAGTCACGAGATGAAACCTGAAGCTTTCTTT
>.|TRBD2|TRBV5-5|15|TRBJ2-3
CASSFWDGGTDTQYF
TGTGCCAGCAGCTTCTGGGACGGGGGGACAGATACGCAGTATTTT
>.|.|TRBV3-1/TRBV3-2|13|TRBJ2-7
CASTLGNSYEQYF
TGTGCCAGCACCCTGGGCAACTCCTACGAGCAGTACTTC
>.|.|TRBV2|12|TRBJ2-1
CASRRGGNEQFF
TGTGCCAGCAGGCGGGGCGGTAATGAGCAGTTCTTC
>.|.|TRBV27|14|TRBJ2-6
CASSPSSGANVLTF
TGTGCCAGCAGTCCTAGCTCTGGGGCCAACGTCCTGACTTTC
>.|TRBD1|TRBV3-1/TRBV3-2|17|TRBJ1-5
CASSQGPTTGGSQPQHF
TGTGCCAGCAGCCAAGGTCCCACGACAGGGGGCTCTCAGCCCCAGCATTTT
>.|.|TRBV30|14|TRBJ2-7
CAWSVGGGSYEQYF
TGTGCCTGGAGTGTAGGGGGGGGTAGCTACGAGCAGTACTTC
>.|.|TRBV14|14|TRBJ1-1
CASSPLPSRTEAFF
TGTGCCAGCAGCCCCCTACCCTCCCGCACTGAAGCTTTCTTT
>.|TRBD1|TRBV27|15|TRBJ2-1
CASSSTGIVGNEQFF
TGTGCCAGCAGTTCGACAGGGATTGTTGGCAATGAGCAGTTCTTC
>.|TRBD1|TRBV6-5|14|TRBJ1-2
CASSSRQGAPGYTF
TGTGCCAGCAGTTCCCGACAGGGGGCGCCGGGCTACACCTTC
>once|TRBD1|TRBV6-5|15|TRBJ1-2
CASSYSGQAWYGYTF
TGTGCCAGCAGTTACTCAGGACAGGCCTGGTATGGCTACACCTTC
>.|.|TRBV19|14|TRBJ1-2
CASSISTPRYGYTF
TGTGCCAGTAGTATCTCGACTCCTCGCTATGGCTACACCTTC
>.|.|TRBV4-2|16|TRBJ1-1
CASSPPTPGAYTEAFF
TGTGCCAGCAGCCCACCTACCCCTGGGGCCTACACTGAAGCTTTCTTT
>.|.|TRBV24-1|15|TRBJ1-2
CATSDSGPDNYGYTF
TGTGCCACCAGTGATAGCGGGCCCGACAACTATGGCTACACCTTC
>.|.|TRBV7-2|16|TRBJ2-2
CASSLFGLANTGELFF
TGTGCCAGCAGCCTTTTTGGCTTGGCGAACACCGGGGAGCTGTTTTTT
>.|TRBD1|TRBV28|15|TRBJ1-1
CASSRQGAGNTEAFF
TGTGCCAGCAGTCGACAGGGGGCGGGGAACACTGAAGCTTTCTTT
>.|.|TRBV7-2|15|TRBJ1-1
CASSLGGTTNTEAFF
TGTGCCAGCAGCTTAGGTGGGACAACGAACACTGAAGCTTTCTTT
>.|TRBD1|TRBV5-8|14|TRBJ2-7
CASSPGQVLYEQYF
TGTGCCAGCAGTCCCGGACAGGTACTGTACGAGCAGTACTTC
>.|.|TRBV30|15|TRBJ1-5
CAWSSNRGGSQPQHF
TGTGCCTGGAGTTCTAATAGGGGGGGCAGTCAGCCCCAGCATTTT
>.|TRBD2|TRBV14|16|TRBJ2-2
CASSRLEREYSGELFF
TGTGCCAGCAGCCGTCTGGAGCGGGAGTACTCCGGGGAGCTGTTTTTT
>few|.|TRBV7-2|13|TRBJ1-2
CASSVDGGYGYTF
TGTGCCAGCAGCGTAGACGGCGGTTATGGCTACACCTTC
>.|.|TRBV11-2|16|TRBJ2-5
CASSSSSAGDGETQYF
TGTGCCAGCAGCTCGTCAAGCGCAGGGGATGGGGAGACCCAGTACTTC
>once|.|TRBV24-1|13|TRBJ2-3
CATRARVTDTQYF
TGTGCCACCAGGGCCAGGGTCACAGATACGCAGTATTTT
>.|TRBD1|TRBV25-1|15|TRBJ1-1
CASARTGTGGPKAFF
TGTGCCAGCGCCAGGACCGGGACAGGGGGCCCAAAAGCTTTCTTT
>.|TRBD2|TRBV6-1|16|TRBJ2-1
CASSDLAGGSYNEQFF
TGTGCCAGCAGTGATCTAGCGGGAGGAAGCTACAATGAGCAGTTCTTC
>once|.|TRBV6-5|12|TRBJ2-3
CASTHSMDTQYF
TGTGCCAGCACCCACTCTATGGATACGCAGTATTTT
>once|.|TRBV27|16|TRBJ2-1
CASSSSGGRSYNEQFF
TGTGCCAGCAGTTCCTCAGGGGGGCGATCCTACAATGAGCAGTTCTTC
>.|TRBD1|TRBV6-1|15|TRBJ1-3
CASSEMTGFGNTIYF
TGTGCCAGCAGTGAAATGACAGGGTTTGGAAACACCATATATTTT
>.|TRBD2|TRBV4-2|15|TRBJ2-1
CASSLTAGGGYEQFF
TGTGCCAGCAGCCTAACAGCGGGGGGGGGCTATGAGCAGTTCTTC
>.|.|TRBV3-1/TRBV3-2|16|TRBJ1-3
CASSQGGLPSGNTIYF
TGTGCCAGCAGCCAAGGAGGCTTACCCTCTGGAAACACCATATATTTT
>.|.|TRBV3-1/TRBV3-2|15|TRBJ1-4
CASSQQGVVDEKLFF
TGTGCCAGCAGCCAACAAGGGGTGGTCGACGAAAAACTGTTTTTT
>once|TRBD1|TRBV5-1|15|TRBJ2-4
CASSLTGKTKNIQYF
TGCGCCAGCAGTTTGACAGGGAAGACCAAAAACATTCAGTACTTC
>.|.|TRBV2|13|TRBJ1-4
CASSEMAPEKLFF
TGTGCCAGCAGTGAAATGGCACCTGAAAAACTGTTTTTT
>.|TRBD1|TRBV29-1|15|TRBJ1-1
CSVEGGQIMNTEAFF
TGCAGCGTTGAAGGGGGACAGATTATGAACACTGAAGCTTTCTTT
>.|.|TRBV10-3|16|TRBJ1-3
CAISLVQGASGNTIYF
TGTGCCATCAGTCTTGTACAGGGAGCGAGTGGAAACACCATATATTTT
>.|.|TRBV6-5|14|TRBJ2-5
CASFDSRYQETQYF
TGTGCCAGCTTCGACAGCAGGTACCAAGAGACCCAGTACTTC
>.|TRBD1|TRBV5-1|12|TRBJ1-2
CASSYDRDGYTF
TGCGCCAGCAGCTACGACAGGGATGGCTACACCTTC
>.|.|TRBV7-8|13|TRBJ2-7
CASSNAGGYEQYF
TGTGCCAGCAGCAACGCCGGCGGGTACGAGCAGTACTTC
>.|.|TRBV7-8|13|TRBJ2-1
CASSLMLLAEQFF
TGTGCCAGCAGCTTAATGCTCCTAGCGGAGCAGTTCTTC
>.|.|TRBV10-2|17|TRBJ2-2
CASSELAGPPNTGELFF
TGCGCCAGCAGTGAGTTGGCGGGGCCGCCGAACACCGGGGAGCTGTTTTTT
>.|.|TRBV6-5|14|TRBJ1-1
CASRDGRGNTEAFF
TGTGCCAGCAGAGACGGCAGGGGGAACACTGAAGCTTTCTTT
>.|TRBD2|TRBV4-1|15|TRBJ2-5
CASSPGTRGGETQYF
TGCGCCAGCAGCCCGGGGACCCGCGGGGGAGAGACCCAGTACTTC
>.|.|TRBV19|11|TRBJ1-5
CASSRRGPQHF
TGTGCCAGTAGCCGCCGGGGGCCCCAGCATTTT
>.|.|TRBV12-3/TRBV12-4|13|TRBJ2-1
CASGLARAYEQFF
TGTGCCAGCGGGTTAGCGAGGGCTTACGAGCAGTTCTTC
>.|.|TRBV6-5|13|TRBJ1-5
CASSSIQYQPQHF
TGTGCCAGCAGTTCCATTCAGTATCAGCCCCAGCATTTT
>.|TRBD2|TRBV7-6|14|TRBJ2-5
CASSLSLAGETQYF
TGTGCCAGCAGCTTGAGTCTAGCGGGAGAGACCCAGTACTTC
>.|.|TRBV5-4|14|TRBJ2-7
CASSWTASSYEQYF
TGTGCCAGCAGCTGGACAGCGAGCTCCTACGAGCAGTACTTC
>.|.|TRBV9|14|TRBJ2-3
CASSADTSTDTQYF
TGTGCCAGCAGCGCAGACACGAGCACAGATACGCAGTATTTT
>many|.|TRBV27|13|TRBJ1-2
CASSLWTVYGYTF
TGTGCCAGCAGTCTCTGGACAGTCTATGGCTACACCTTC
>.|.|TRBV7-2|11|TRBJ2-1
CASSLTSPQFF
TGTGCCAGCAGCTTGACTAGTCCGCAGTTCTTC